This is a list of T cell receptor beta chains from one sample in a study of type 1 regulatory T cells. TCRdb ran MiXCR on the reads and lists one entry per CDR3 protein. This sample yields some 89,000 distinct CDR3 sequences, of which roughly 28% are seen a single time; less than 2.5% belongs to the top ten. Material: CD4+ T cells, either the whole sample or a sorted fraction (not recorded which). The receptors were sampled from a human donor in good health. The CDR3 runs from the conserved cysteine through the conserved F or W. The D gene is left open where the match is weak. The listing skips clone size in some rows; elsewhere it reads once, few, many or a size class.

j_call v_call clone_size d_call cdr3_aa cdr3_nt
TRBJ2-7 TRBV2 - TRBD2 CASSELWRERYEQYF TGTGCCAGCAGTGAATTGTGGCGGGAGCGGTACGAGCAGTACTTC
TRBJ2-7 TRBV12-3/TRBV12-4 - - CASSEGYMSYEQYF TGTGCCAGCAGTGAAGGATACATGTCCTACGAGCAGTACTTC
TRBJ2-1 TRBV18 few TRBD2 CASSPVASGGTTYNEQFF TGTGCCAGCTCACCAGTTGCTAGCGGGGGGACCACCTACAATGAGCAGTTCTTC
TRBJ1-2 TRBV13 once TRBD1 CASRIPPTGNVATLNYGYTF TGTGCCAGCAGAATCCCCCCGACAGGGAATGTTGCCACCCTTAACTATGGCTACACCTTC
TRBJ1-2 TRBV5-6 - TRBD1 CASSLYRGEEFLGYTF TGTGCCAGCAGCTTATACAGGGGGGAGGAGTTTCTTGGCTACACCTTC
TRBJ2-1 TRBV9 - TRBD1 CASSVAVAGTGDNEQFF TGTGCCAGCAGCGTAGCTGTGGCGGGGACAGGAGACAATGAGCAGTTCTTC
TRBJ2-3 TRBV6-5 - TRBD2 CASSSGLAEVDTQYF TGTGCCAGCAGCTCTGGACTAGCGGAAGTGGATACGCAGTATTTT
TRBJ2-1 TRBV11-2 - - CASLDGSSYNEQFF TGTGCCAGCCTCGATGGTAGCTCCTACAATGAGCAGTTCTTC
TRBJ2-3 TRBV3-1 - - CASSKGTLVVDTQYF TGTGCCAGCAGCAAAGGGACGCTTGTGGTGGATACGCAGTATTTT
TRBJ2-3 TRBV5-1 - - CASSPTHGSTDTQYF TGCGCCAGCAGCCCCACACACGGAAGCACAGATACGCAGTATTTT
TRBJ1-1 TRBV20-1 - - CSAHRRANTEAFF TGCAGTGCTCACCGACGGGCGAACACTGAAGCTTTCTTT
TRBJ2-7 TRBV30 - - CAWANSGAREQYF TGTGCCTGGGCAAATTCGGGGGCGCGAGAGCAGTACTTC
TRBJ1-4 TRBV20-1 - TRBD1 CSAGTGGFNEKLFF TGCAGTGCTGGAACAGGGGGTTTTAATGAAAAACTGTTTTTT
TRBJ2-5 TRBV3-1 few - CASSPPSAGRAGETQYF TGTGCCAGCAGCCCCCCCAGCGCGGGACGGGCAGGAGAGACCCAGTACTTC
TRBJ1-6 TRBV5-1 - - CASSGIMTGSPLHF TGCGCCAGCAGCGGGATTATGACGGGATCACCCCTCCACTTT
TRBJ2-2 TRBV9 few - CASSVVQNTGELFF TGTGCCAGCAGCGTAGTCCAGAACACCGGGGAGCTGTTTTTT
TRBJ1-4 TRBV7-9 - - CASGRVGEEKLFF TGTGCCAGCGGACGGGTCGGCGAAGAAAAACTGTTTTTT
TRBJ2-5 TRBV7-2 few - CASRFGGASETQYF TGTGCCAGCAGATTCGGAGGGGCCTCAGAGACCCAGTACTTC
TRBJ2-7 TRBV24-1 - TRBD2 CATSDRPGSLAGNSYEQYF TGTGCCACCAGTGACCGACCCGGGAGTCTAGCGGGGAACTCCTACGAGCAGTACTTC
TRBJ1-4 TRBV10-2 few - CASSDPGSPNEKLFF TGCGCCAGCAGTGACCCCGGGAGTCCTAATGAAAAACTGTTTTTT
TRBJ2-7 TRBV29-1 - - CSRGIVREFSYEQYF TGCAGCCGGGGAATAGTACGGGAGTTCTCCTACGAGCAGTACTTC
TRBJ2-3 TRBV7-2 - - CATSPPSPTQYF TGTGCCACCTCACCACCCTCCCCTACGCAGTATTTT
TRBJ2-7 TRBV28 few - CASSGGTDYEQYF TGTGCCAGCAGTGGAGGGACGGACTACGAGCAGTACTTC
TRBJ2-4 TRBV12-3/TRBV12-4 - - CASRGLTAKNIQYF TGTGCCAGCAGGGGACTGACAGCCAAAAACATTCAGTACTTC
TRBJ2-1 TRBV29-1 few TRBD1 CSVEDRQGVGYNEQFF TGCAGCGTTGAAGATCGGCAGGGGGTGGGGTACAATGAGCAGTTCTTC
TRBJ2-7 TRBV7-2 - - CASQARQGTGYEQYF TGTGCCAGCCAAGCCAGACAAGGGACGGGCTACGAGCAGTACTTC
TRBJ2-5 TRBV15 - - CATSRDLGSETQYF TGTGCCACCAGCAGAGATCTGGGCAGTGAGACCCAGTACTTC
TRBJ2-3 TRBV4-2 - - CASSQADTQYF TGTGCCAGCAGCCAGGCAGATACGCAGTATTTT
TRBJ2-2 TRBV20-1 many - CSARKGNTGELFF TGCAGTGCTAGGAAGGGGAACACCGGGGAGCTGTTTTTT